This TCR beta chain was found in a study of shared clonotypes between healthy human individuals. Libraries were prepared by immunoSEQ multiplex PCR; TCRdb keeps only in-frame clonotypes and omits some of them. The sample shows around 980,000 clones, 78% of them seen only once. Germline V CDR1 and CDR2: LNHDA, SQIVND (reference sequence). This CDR3 is built from 17 residues. Trimming left V 0 bases short and J 1 base short, with 15 bases between. The sequence came from a man aged 18 to 30 in good health. Some clones in this sample may be carry-over from other donors' samples. J is TRBJ2-5 and V is TRBV19; maybe TRBD1 (5 bases). Sample: memory CD4+ T cells from PBMCs. As for subset: CD45RA-negative fraction. The CDR3 protein is CASSIDGRAGIQETQYF. As DNA, the CDR3 is TGTGCCAGTAGTATAGATGGACGGGCAGGGATCCAAGAGACCCAGTACTTC.